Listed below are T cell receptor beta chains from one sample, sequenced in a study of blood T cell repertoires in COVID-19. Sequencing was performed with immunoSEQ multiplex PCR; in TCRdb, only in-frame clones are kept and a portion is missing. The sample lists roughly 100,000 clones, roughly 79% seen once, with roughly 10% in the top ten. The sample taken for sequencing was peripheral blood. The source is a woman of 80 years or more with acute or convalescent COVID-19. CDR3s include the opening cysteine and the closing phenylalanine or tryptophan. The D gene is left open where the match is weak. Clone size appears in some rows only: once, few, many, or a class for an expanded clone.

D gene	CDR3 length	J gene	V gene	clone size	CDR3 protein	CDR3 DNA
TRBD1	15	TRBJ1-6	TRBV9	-	CASSPQGGRNSPLHF	TGTGCCAGCAGCCCGCAGGGGGGCAGAAATTCACCCCTCCACTTT
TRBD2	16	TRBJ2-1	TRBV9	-	CASSALAGGKYNEQFF	TGTGCCAGCAGCGCCTTAGCGGGAGGGAAGTACAATGAGCAGTTCTTC
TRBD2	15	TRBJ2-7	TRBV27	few	CASSPGTSGWYEQYF	TGTGCCAGCAGTCCAGGGACTAGCGGGTGGTACGAGCAGTACTTC
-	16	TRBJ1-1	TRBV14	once	CASSQGDRRGNTEAFF	TGTGCCAGCAGCCAAGGCGACAGGCGAGGGAACACTGAAGCTTTCTTT
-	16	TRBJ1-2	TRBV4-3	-	CASSQDMGGNLYGYTF	TGCGCCAGCAGCCAAGATATGGGAGGGAACCTCTATGGCTACACCTTC
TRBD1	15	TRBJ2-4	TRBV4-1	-	CASSQEQGAENIQYF	TGCGCCAGCAGCCAAGAACAGGGGGCGGAGAACATTCAGTACTTC
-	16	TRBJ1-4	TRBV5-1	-	CASSLNPGGANEKLFF	TGCGCCAGCAGCTTGAATCCGGGGGGAGCTAATGAAAAACTGTTTTTT
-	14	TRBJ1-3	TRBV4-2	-	CASSQGFSGNTIYF	TGTGCCAGCAGCCAGGGCTTCTCTGGAAACACCATATATTTT
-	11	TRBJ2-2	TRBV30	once	CAVSRTGELFF	TGTGCCGTATCCCGCACCGGGGAGCTGTTTTTT
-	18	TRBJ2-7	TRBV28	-	CASSLRALAGPSSYEQYF	TGTGCCAGCAGTTTAAGGGCTCTGGCGGGACCAAGCTCCTACGAGCAGTACTTC
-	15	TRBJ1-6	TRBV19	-	CASRAPRGYNSPLHF	TGTGCCAGTAGGGCCCCCAGGGGCTATAATTCACCCCTCCACTTT
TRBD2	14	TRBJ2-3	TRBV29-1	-	CSATGLAGVDTQYF	TGCAGCGCCACGGGACTAGCGGGAGTGGATACGCAGTATTTT
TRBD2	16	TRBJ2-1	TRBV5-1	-	CASSTTSGTSYNEQFF	TGCGCCAGCAGCACGACTAGCGGGACCTCCTACAATGAGCAGTTCTTC
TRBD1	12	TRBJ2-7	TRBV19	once	CASRLQGSEQYF	TGTGCCAGTAGGTTACAGGGGAGCGAACAGTACTTC
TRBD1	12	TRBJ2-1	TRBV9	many	CASSVVGQGQFF	TGTGCCAGCAGCGTAGTAGGACAGGGGCAGTTCTTC
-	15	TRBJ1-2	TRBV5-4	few	CASSSPGPTGHGYTF	TGTGCCAGCAGCTCACCGGGACCGACAGGACATGGCTACACCTTC
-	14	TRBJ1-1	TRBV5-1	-	CASSLGGGVPQAFF	TGCGCCAGCAGCTTGGGGGGGGGCGTGCCCCAGGCTTTCTTT
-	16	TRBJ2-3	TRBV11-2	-	CASSFSTPIYTDTQYF	TGTGCCAGCAGCTTTTCCACCCCCATCTACACAGATACGCAGTATTTT
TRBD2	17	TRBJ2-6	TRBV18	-	CASSAGTSASGANVLTF	TGTGCCAGCTCCGCCGGGACTAGCGCATCCGGGGCCAACGTCCTGACTTTC
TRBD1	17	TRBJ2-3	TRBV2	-	CASSDLGRGSSTDTQYF	TGTGCCAGCAGTGACCTCGGCAGGGGGAGTAGCACAGATACGCAGTATTTT
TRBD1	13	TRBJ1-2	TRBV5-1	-	CASSWGDRAAYTF	TGCGCCAGCAGCTGGGGGGACAGGGCTGCCTACACCTTC
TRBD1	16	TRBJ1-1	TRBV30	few	CAWRTSRDRYNTEAFF	TGTGCCTGGAGGACCAGTCGGGACAGATATAACACTGAAGCTTTCTTT
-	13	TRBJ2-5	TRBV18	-	CASSPPVGETQYF	TGTGCCAGCTCACCACCGGTCGGAGAGACCCAGTACTTC
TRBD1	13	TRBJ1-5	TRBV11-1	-	CASSQQGCQPQHF	TGTGCCAGCAGCCAACAGGGGTGTCAGCCCCAGCATTTT
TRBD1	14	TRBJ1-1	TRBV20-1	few	CSASGRGVNTEAFF	TGCAGTGCTAGTGGCAGGGGGGTGAACACTGAAGCTTTCTTT
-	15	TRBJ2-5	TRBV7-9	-	CASSLGDRREETQYF	TGTGCCAGCAGCTTAGGCGACAGGCGGGAAGAGACCCAGTACTTC